Listed here are 17 T cell receptor beta chains from one sample, sequenced in a study of T-cell memory formation after mild COVID-19. TCRdb independently ran MiXCR on the 5' RACE reads; one entry per CDR3 protein. The table records hundreds of thousands of distinct CDR3 sequences, 20% of them present only once. Specimen: PBMCs or a T cell subset sorted from them (not recorded which). The receptors come from an adult woman who had mild COVID-19 (a few samples of this study predate the infection). Cell type and time point are not known.

CDR3 bases: TGTGCCAGCAGTAAGGGCGCTAGCGCCAACCGCGAGCAGTACTTC. It specifies CASSKGASANREQYF. This chain joins TRBV6-2 or TRBV6-3 and TRBJ2-7; D may be TRBD2 (6 bases). CDR3 length: 15 residues. Germline CDR1 and CDR2: MNHEY and SVGEGT. V shed 5 bases and J shed 6 bases, with 20 bases lying between them.

There are a few counts of this clonotype. The chain uses TRBV4-1 and TRBJ1-6; 7 bases agree with TRBD1. There are 19 residues in the CDR3. V was clipped by 1 base and J by 0 bases; unmatched bases: 9. Germline CDR1 MGHRA, CDR2 YSYEKL. The CDR3 bases are TGCGCCAGCAGCCAAGCTGAGACAGGGCCCAGCTCCTATAATTCACCCCTCCACTTT. It specifies CASSQAETGPSSYNSPLHF.

The V gene is TRBV5-6, the J gene TRBJ2-5, with D maybe TRBD1 (5 bases). The V gene lost 1 base and the J gene lost 5 bases, with 12 bases spanning the gap. Germline V gene lookup returns CDR1 SGHDT and CDR2 YYEEEE. The CDR3 is made up of 14 amino acids. The CDR3 spells CASSLPQGWETQYF. In DNA, the CDR3 is TGTGCCAGCAGCTTGCCTCAGGGCTGGGAGACCCAGTACTTC.

The genes are TRBV20-1 and TRBJ1-1; 7 bases align to TRBD1. Per the germline V gene, CDR1 is DFQATT and CDR2 is SNEGSKA (reference sequence). The CDR3 sequence is 13 residues long. With V trimmed by 6 bases and J by 4 bases, 8 bases remained unmatched. The CDR3: CSAAPGQSTEAFF. The CDR3 bases are TGCAGTGCCGCCCCGGGACAGAGCACTGAAGCTTTCTTT.

The chain uses TRBV28 and TRBJ2-7, with D tentatively TRBD1 or TRBD2 (5 bases each). The germline CDR1 and CDR2 sequences are MDHEN and SYDVKM. Trimming left V 4 bases short and J 9 bases short, with 13 bases between. The CDR3 extends over 12 amino acids. CDR3 region: CASSSGTKGQYF. The CDR3 region has the DNA TGTGCCAGCAGTTCGGGGACCAAGGGGCAGTACTTC.

This clonotype was seen more than once but under ten times. J is TRBJ1-5 and V is TRBV20-1; D remains unclear. Germline CDR1 DFQATT, CDR2 SNEGSKA (reference sequence). The CDR3 contains 14 residues. V was trimmed by 7 bases and J by 1 base, leaving 14 bases between them. Here the CDR3 reads CSVRSFESNQPQHF. For the CDR3, the DNA is TGCAGTGTTCGGAGCTTCGAGAGCAATCAGCCCCAGCATTTT.

There are many counts of this clonotype. This rearrangement joins TRBV5-1 to TRBJ2-2; D not resolved. Trimming pared 1 base from V and 4 bases from J, leaving 11 bases between. The CDR3 runs to 15 residues. The germline V gene encodes CDR1 SGHRS and CDR2 YFSETQ. CDR3 sequence (DNA): TGCGCCAGCAGCTTGAAACCCTCGGGCACCGGGGAGCTGTTTTTT. Its translation is CASSLKPSGTGELFF.

This clonotype was seen only a few times. The chain carries TRBV7-9 and TRBJ2-7; D is perhaps TRBD1 (6 bases). Per germline, CDR1 SEHNR and CDR2 FQNEAQ (reference sequence). V was trimmed by 5 bases and J by 2 bases, leaving 13 bases between them. This CDR3 is built from 14 residues. The CDR3 region is CASSDTGTTYEQYF. For the CDR3, the DNA is TGTGCCAGCAGCGACACAGGGACCACCTACGAGCAGTACTTC.

A single count supports this clonotype. V usage is TRBV20-1 and J usage is TRBJ1-1; TRBD1 is a possible D gene (6 bases). This CDR3 is 13 amino acids long. The ends were cut back, 8 bases at V and 5 bases at J, with 18 bases in the middle. Per germline, CDR1 DFQATT and CDR2 SNEGSKA (reference sequence). The CDR3 loop reads CSQQRGTGTEAFF. For the CDR3, the DNA is TGCAGTCAACAGAGGGGCACAGGGACTGAAGCTTTCTTT.

The CDR3 DNA reads TGTGCCAGCAGTTACTCGAGACAGGTGCCCACAGATACGCAGTATTTT. Its protein is CASSYSRQVPTDTQYF. The chain links TRBV6-5 to TRBJ2-3; tentative D call: TRBD1 (6 bases). Trimming took 0 bases from V and 2 from J, leaving 12 bases between them. The CDR3 has 16 amino acids. Germline CDR1 reads MNHEY; CDR2 reads SVGAGI.

The genes are TRBV7-3 and TRBJ2-5; the D is unclear. The CDR3 loop spans 13 amino acids. The germline V and J ends were trimmed by 4 bases and 4 bases, with 10 bases remaining between them. Germline loops: CDR1 SGHTA, CDR2 FQGTGA. The CDR3 bases are TGTGCCAGCAGCTCCACCCAACCAGAGACCCAGTACTTC. The encoded protein is CASSSTQPETQYF.

This clonotype was observed many times. This chain uses TRBV7-2 with TRBJ1-2; D might be TRBD1 (5 bases). Trimming pared 3 bases from V and 0 bases from J, leaving 8 bases between. The CDR3 spans 14 residues. CDR1 and CDR2 from the germline V gene are SGHTA and FQGNSA. In nucleotides, the CDR3 is TGTGCCAGCAGCTTGGCGACAGCTAACTATGGCTACACCTTC. Translated, it gives CASSLATANYGYTF.

The chain employs TRBV6-5 and TRBJ1-5, with a possible D match to TRBD1 (6 bases). The CDR3 extends over 15 amino acids. Trimming cost V 5 bases and J 2 bases, with 13 bases left between them. Germline CDR1 and CDR2: MNHEY and SVGAGI. The CDR3 nucleotides are TGTGCCAGCAGTCCAGACAGGACCGGCAATCAGCCCCAGCATTTT. Translation gives CASSPDRTGNQPQHF.

This chain's CDR3 is CASSLGFGEEAYEQYF. The CDR3 DNA is TGTGCCAGCAGCTTAGGTTTCGGGGAGGAGGCCTACGAGCAGTACTTC. This sequence joins TRBV7-9 and TRBJ2-7, with D possibly being TRBD2 (6 bases). The CDR3 extends over 16 amino acids. Germline-derived CDR1 and CDR2 are SEHNR and FQNEAQ (reference sequence). Trimming removed 1 base at V and 2 bases at J, with 15 bases between.

The chain carries TRBV29-1 and TRBJ2-1; the D is unclear. The ends were cut back, 3 bases at V and 3 bases at J, with 12 bases in the middle. The germline gives CDR1 SQVTM, CDR2 ANQGSEA. The CDR3 is 14 amino acids. CDR3 bases: TGCAGCGTTGAGGATCGGAGTTTCTACAATGAGCAGTTCTTC. Its protein product is CSVEDRSFYNEQFF.

The chain combines TRBV6-1 with TRBJ2-7; the D gene is possibly TRBD2 (5 bases). Per the germline V gene, CDR1 is MNHNS and CDR2 is SASEGT. This CDR3 is built from 14 residues. Trimming removed 3 bases at V and 6 bases at J, with 15 bases between. The CDR3 loop reads CASSDRTDPFEQYF. CDR3 DNA: TGTGCCAGCAGTGATCGGACTGATCCCTTCGAGCAGTACTTC.

The rearrangement uses TRBV24-1 and TRBJ2-2, with D perhaps being TRBD1 or TRBD2 (6 bases each). Trimming removed 3 bases at V and 4 bases at J, with 14 bases between. Germline V lookup: CDR1 KGHDR, CDR2 SFDVKD. CDR3 length equals 16 residues. The CDR3 DNA sequence: TGTGCCACCAGTGATAGAGGCAGGGGAGGCACCGGGGAGCTGTTTTTT. Translating gives CATSDRGRGGTGELFF.